This record concerns one T cell receptor beta chain sequence. Its specificity is unknown. Blood got drawn at baseline, again on cycle 4 day 1, and then on cycle 7 day 1. This entry comes from a study of OX40 agonist ivuxolimab in advanced cancers. Overall study results and limits: The expanded peripheral T cells' antigen specificity was not determined. Some patients who did not respond also had low normalized T-cell clonal expansion. At doses 0.1 to 3.0 mg/kg, CD4+ and CD8+ clones expanded.

Repertoires were generated with immunoSEQ multiplex PCR, while TCRdb's copy carries only in-frame clones and drops some. The sample yields about 68,000 clones, around 93% seen once. This specimen was CD4+ or CD8+ T cells sorted from blood, taken in a trial of the OX40 agonist ivuxolimab. This TCR was sampled from an adult with an advanced solid tumor such as melanoma, head and neck, liver or kidney cancer.

The CDR3 sequence is CAISESKGSSGANVLTF. CDR3 DNA: TGTGCCATCAGTGAGTCGAAGGGTTCCTCTGGGGCCAACGTCCTGACTTTC. This rearrangement joins TRBV10-3 to TRBJ2-6, with D uncertain. Germline-derived CDR1 and CDR2 are ENHRY and SYGVKD. V lost 0 bases and J lost 0, with 9 bases in between. The CDR3 runs 17 residues.